This is a list of T cell receptor beta chains from one sample in a study of shared T cell receptors in the human thymus. Measured with immunoSEQ multiplex PCR; TCRdb has only the in-frame clones, and not every one. The table has approximately 730,000 clones, approximately 85% seen once. In addition, the sample was reused for a study of human thymus T cells.

The sequenced sample consisted of thymocytes. The receptors come from a girl less than two years old with a congenital heart defect. Each CDR3 is given with its conserved first and last residue.

J	V	CDR3
TRBJ2-2	TRBV6-5	CASTGTGVAGELFF
TRBJ2-7	TRBV4-3	CASSQVWGHNYEQYF
TRBJ2-1	TRBV5-1	CASSFGLIGRSYNEQFF
TRBJ1-3	TRBV4-1	CASSRERASSGNTIYF
TRBJ2-1	TRBV7-8	CASSLRLAGYNEQFF
TRBJ2-7	TRBV12-5	CASGLVPGYEQYF
TRBJ1-2	TRBV5-1	CASATWPTCPYNYGYTF
TRBJ1-5	TRBV5-1	CASSLGVPELTGGSNQPQHF
TRBJ2-5	TRBV11-2	CASSLDASAETQYF
TRBJ1-4	TRBV27	CASSLGGTGSEKLFF
TRBJ2-7	TRBV9	CASSHSGTSRSYEQYF
TRBJ1-4	TRBV21-1	CASSNDGTPNNEKLFF
TRBJ2-7	TRBV10-1	CASSEGQGWYEQYF
TRBJ2-1	TRBV9	CASNAGAGLYNEQFF
TRBJ2-2	TRBV4-1	CASSQGTSGGANTGELFF
TRBJ1-4	TRBV6-5	CASMGATNEKLFF
TRBJ1-6	TRBV28	CASSLPARQDDHSPLHF
TRBJ2-2	TRBV5-1	CASSPTTGENTGELFF
TRBJ1-4	TRBV4-1	CASSTQMRTEKEEKLFF
TRBJ2-7	TRBV4-1	CASSQEEAGFPYEQYF
TRBJ2-7	TRBV6-5	CASTGDSTGEQYF
TRBJ1-2	TRBV9	CASSEEGEGYGYTF
TRBJ2-5	TRBV27	CASSFGTGQETQYF
TRBJ2-7	TRBV5-8	CASSLPEGQGQQYF
TRBJ1-3	TRBV6-1	CASRAADYTIYF
TRBJ2-7	TRBV19	CASSRVSDRDPYEQYF
TRBJ1-5	TRBV12-5	CASGLGRIQGGVNQPQHF
TRBJ2-1	TRBV27	CASSSSTQALNEQFF
TRBJ1-1	TRBV6-4	CASSDTTGGEENTEAFF
TRBJ1-2	TRBV5-6	CASSLANNALAGVLYGYTF
TRBJ1-1	TRBV29-1	CSIPGAEDRATEAFF
TRBJ1-3	TRBV7-2	CASSRPDRMPFTGNTIYF
TRBJ1-5	TRBV10-3	CAIRGQGDQPQHF
TRBJ1-4	TRBV27	CASSDGHKKLFF
TRBJ1-5	TRBV4-1	CASSQSYRENSNQPQHF
.	TRBV28	CASSLPLAGRSFGHEQYF
TRBJ2-5	TRBV5-1	CASSYRQVTCETQYF
TRBJ1-2	TRBV30	CASLTGLDNYGYTF
TRBJ2-1	TRBV29-1	CSVAEEGPSEFF
TRBJ1-1	TRBV19	CASTQKDQTGVGNTEAFF
TRBJ2-7	TRBV5-4	CASSEGASGGPYEQYF
TRBJ2-1	TRBV2	CASSDFRLAGGPPDNEQFF
TRBJ2-1	TRBV7-9	CASSSRTVPSPNSYNEQFF